Following are 8 T cell receptor beta chains from one sample sequenced in a study of OX40 agonist ivuxolimab in advanced cancers. Here immunoSEQ multiplex PCR was the method, and the copy in TCRdb shows in-frame clones only, minus some. Here the sample spans 85,000 to 130,000 clones, approximately 90% being singletons. Source: CD4+ or CD8+ T cells sorted from blood, taken in a trial of the OX40 agonist ivuxolimab. All receptors come from an adult with an advanced solid tumor such as melanoma, head and neck, liver or kidney cancer.

Remarks on this clone: At one boundary the junction diverges from the germline segment, which might be a read error. The same CDR3 is also encoded by other DNA sequences in this sample. This sequence joins TRBV28 and TRBJ1-3; 7 bases line up with TRBD1. Germline V gene lookup returns CDR1 MDHEN and CDR2 SYDVKM. The CDR3 is 14 amino acids. In DNA, the CDR3 is TGCGCCAGCAGTTCCGGGACAGCTGGAAACACCATATATTTT. Protein sequence: CASSSGTAGNTIYF.

The V gene is TRBV2, the J gene TRBJ2-2, with TRBD2 identical over 9 bases. Germline lookup yields CDR1 SNHLY and CDR2 FYNNEI. The V gene end was trimmed by 6 bases and the J gene end by 1 base; junction bases not matched to a gene: 0. The CDR3 is made up of 14 amino acids. In DNA, the CDR3 is TGTGCCAGCAGACTAGCGGGGAACACCGGGGAGCTGTTTTTT. The encoded protein is CASRLAGNTGELFF. Filled out from reference TRBV2 and TRBJ2-2, the complete variable domain reads EPEVTQTPSHQVTQMGQEVILRCVPISNHLYFYWYRQILGQKVEFLVSFYNNEISEKSEIFDDQFSVERPDGSNFTLKIRSTKLEDSAMYFCASRLAGNTGELFFGEGSRLTVL.

The rearrangement uses TRBV5-1 and TRBJ2-7; TRBD1 matches 10 bases. Trimming at V came to 5 bases and at J to 5 bases, leaving 7 bases not matched to a gene. Germline lookup yields CDR1 SGHRS and CDR2 YFSETQ. The CDR3 totals 14 residues. The CDR3 coding sequence is TGCGCCAGCAGTTACCAGGGACAGGGGAACGAGCAGTACTTC. Translation gives CASSYQGQGNEQYF.

V usage is TRBV6-5 and J usage is TRBJ1-5; the D is unclear. The CDR3 covers 13 residues. Trimming took off 2 bases at V and 3 bases at J, with 5 bases between the two ends. Germline V gene lookup returns CDR1 MNHEY and CDR2 SVGAGI. Here the CDR3 reads CASSYRFNQPQHF. CDR3 in DNA: TGTGCCAGCAGTTACAGGTTCAATCAGCCCCAGCATTTT.

This clone appeared a single time. The J gene is TRBJ1-1, the V gene TRBV29-1, with D unresolved. Germline assignment: CDR1 SQVTM and CDR2 ANQGSEA. Deletions cut 0 bases from V and 2 bases from J, with 10 bases between. The CDR3 runs to 14 residues. The DNA for the CDR3 is TGCAGCGTTGAAGATCGACACAGAAACACTGAAGCTTTCTTT. As protein: CSVEDRHRNTEAFF.

The J gene is TRBJ1-3, the V gene TRBV19, with TRBD1 identical over 8 bases. Trimming cost V 6 bases and J 5 bases; bases outside gene matches: 9. The CDR3 has 15 residues. The germline CDR1 and CDR2 sequences are LNHDA and SQIVND (reference sequence). CDR3 loop: CASRDSTGARNTIYF. CDR3 nucleotides: TGTGCCAGTAGGGACTCGACAGGGGCCCGAAACACCATATATTTT.

The V and J genes are TRBV28 and TRBJ1-6; 11 positions agree with TRBD1. Germline trimming cut 6 bases from V and 10 bases from J; bases unmatched to any gene: 8. This CDR3 spans 15 amino acids. Germline-derived CDR1 and CDR2 are MDHEN and SYDVKM. CDR3 nucleotide sequence: TGTGCCAGCAGCTCCGGGACAGGGGGACAGTCACCCCTCCACTTT. Residues: CASSSGTGGQSPLHF.

The chain carries TRBV7-9 and TRBJ1-2; no clear D gene. CDR3 length: 11 residues. Trimming cost V 5 bases and J 8 bases, with 9 bases left between them. Looked up from germline, CDR1 is SEHNR and CDR2 is FQNEAQ (reference sequence). The CDR3 here is CASSTRAGYTF. The DNA for the CDR3 is TGTGCCAGCAGCACTCGGGCGGGCTACACCTTC.